These T cell receptor beta chains were read from a single sample in a study of blood T cell repertoires in COVID-19. Assay: immunoSEQ multiplex PCR; the TCRdb copy retains only in-frame clones and omits some. The data hold roughly 250,000 clones, with 85% to 90% observed a single time. The sequenced sample consisted of PBMCs or T cells enriched from blood (not recorded which). The receptors derive from a man in his fifties or sixties who had been exposed to COVID-19. Each CDR3 is given with its conserved first and last residue. A D gene is named only where the DNA matches it firmly. Rows give clone size only sometimes, using once, few, many, or a class for an expanded clone.

D: NA; V: TRBV5-1; size: NA; J: TRBJ1-6; CDR3: CASSFMAGANSPLHF; DNA: TGCGCCAGCAGCTTCATGGCAGGGGCTAATTCACCCCTCCACTTT
D: TRBD1; V: TRBV5-1; size: once; J: TRBJ2-2; CDR3: CASSPGGFNTGELFF; DNA: TGCGCCAGCAGTCCAGGGGGCTTTAACACCGGGGAGCTGTTTTTT
D: NA; V: TRBV7-9; size: once; J: TRBJ1-4; CDR3: CASSLTREEKLFF; DNA: TGTGCCAGCAGCTTAACTCGGGAGGAAAAACTGTTTTTT
D: NA; V: TRBV5-4; size: NA; J: TRBJ1-1; CDR3: CASSDRQNMNTEAFF; DNA: TGTGCCAGCAGCGACCGACAGAATATGAACACTGAAGCTTTCTTT
D: TRBD1; V: TRBV29-1; size: NA; J: TRBJ1-2; CDR3: CSVPGTGDYGYTF; DNA: TGCAGCGTACCCGGGACAGGCGATTATGGCTACACCTTC
D: NA; V: TRBV7-9; size: NA; J: TRBJ2-5; CDR3: CASKPDMETQYF; DNA: TGTGCCAGCAAACCAGACATGGAGACCCAGTACTTC
D: TRBD1; V: TRBV19; size: NA; J: TRBJ1-6; CDR3: CASSRGQGNSPLHF; DNA: TGTGCCAGTAGTCGTGGACAGGGTAATTCACCCCTCCACTTT
D: TRBD2; V: TRBV11-3; size: NA; J: TRBJ2-5; CDR3: CASSFRTSATPEETQYF; DNA: TGTGCCAGCAGCTTCAGGACTAGCGCCACCCCCGAAGAGACCCAGTACTTC
D: NA; V: TRBV30; size: NA; J: TRBJ1-6; CDR3: CAWRTESSYNSPLHF; DNA: TGTGCCTGGAGGACGGAGAGCTCCTATAATTCACCCCTCCACTTT
D: NA; V: TRBV27; size: NA; J: TRBJ1-1; CDR3: CASAPTANTEAFF; DNA: TGTGCCAGCGCGCCGACAGCGAACACTGAAGCTTTCTTT
D: NA; V: TRBV11-3; size: NA; J: TRBJ2-5; CDR3: CASSNPPGTGTNTGWETQYF; DNA: TGTGCCAGCAGCAACCCCCCCGGGACCGGGACAAATACTGGCTGGGAGACCCAGTACTTC
D: TRBD1; V: TRBV19; size: NA; J: TRBJ1-2; CDR3: CASSTQEPGQGYYGYTF; DNA: TGTGCCAGTAGTACCCAAGAACCGGGACAGGGGTACTATGGCTACACCTTC
D: TRBD1; V: TRBV24-1; size: once; J: TRBJ2-5; CDR3: CATSDLGRGYETQYF; DNA: TGTGCCACCAGTGATTTGGGCAGGGGGTACGAGACCCAGTACTTC
D: NA; V: TRBV9; size: NA; J: TRBJ1-2; CDR3: CASSVGQPKSYGYTF; DNA: TGTGCCAGCAGCGTAGGACAGCCGAAAAGCTATGGCTACACCTTC
D: TRBD1; V: TRBV5-4; size: NA; J: TRBJ1-3; CDR3: CASSIDRAGNTIYF; DNA: TGTGCCAGCAGCATCGACAGGGCTGGAAACACCATATATTTT
D: NA; V: TRBV24-1; size: NA; J: TRBJ2-1; CDR3: CATSDLRGGHISNEQFF; DNA: TGTGCCACCAGTGATTTGCGCGGCGGGCACATAAGCAATGAGCAGTTCTTC
D: NA; V: TRBV7-9; size: NA; J: TRBJ2-5; CDR3: CASSLSETQYF; DNA: TGTGCCAGCAGCCTTAGTGAGACCCAGTACTTC
D: TRBD2; V: TRBV3-1/TRBV3-2; size: NA; J: TRBJ2-2; CDR3: CASSQDGLAGGPGELFF; DNA: TGTGCCAGCAGCCAAGATGGTCTAGCGGGGGGCCCCGGGGAGCTGTTTTTT
D: NA; V: TRBV5-4; size: NA; J: TRBJ2-1; CDR3: CASSLDGQPGAGNEQFF; DNA: TGTGCCAGCAGCTTGGATGGTCAGCCGGGAGCCGGCAATGAGCAGTTCTTC
D: NA; V: TRBV28; size: NA; J: TRBJ2-1; CDR3: CASTLGQSSYNEQFF; DNA: TGTGCCAGCACCTTAGGACAGAGCTCCTACAATGAGCAGTTCTTC
D: NA; V: TRBV5-1; size: NA; J: TRBJ1-2; CDR3: CASSLVLSVGYTF; DNA: TGCGCCAGCAGCTTGGTGTTGTCGGTTGGCTACACCTTC
D: TRBD1; V: TRBV5-1; size: NA; J: TRBJ1-4; CDR3: CASSLARDSIATNEKLFF; DNA: TGCGCCAGCAGCTTGGCCCGGGACAGCATCGCAACTAATGAAAAACTGTTTTTT
D: NA; V: TRBV28; size: NA; J: TRBJ1-5; CDR3: CASSWLRDQPQHF; DNA: TGTGCCAGCAGTTGGCTCCGGGATCAGCCCCAGCATTTT
D: TRBD1; V: TRBV27; size: NA; J: TRBJ2-5; CDR3: CASSSGTGGETQYF; DNA: TGTGCCAGCAGTTCCGGGACAGGGGGGGAGACCCAGTACTTC
D: NA; V: TRBV3-1/TRBV3-2; size: NA; J: TRBJ1-5; CDR3: CASSQEWTVNQPQHF; DNA: TGTGCCAGCAGCCAAGAATGGACAGTCAATCAGCCCCAGCATTTT
D: NA; V: TRBV10-3; size: NA; J: TRBJ1-2; CDR3: CAISESDRDGYTF; DNA: TGTGCCATCAGTGAGTCGGACAGAGATGGCTACACCTTC
D: NA; V: TRBV7-9; size: NA; J: TRBJ2-7; CDR3: CASSLEGGREQYF; DNA: TGTGCCAGCAGCTTAGAAGGGGGTCGCGAGCAGTACTTC
D: NA; V: TRBV18; size: NA; J: TRBJ2-1; CDR3: CASAPGRTGSYNEQFF; DNA: TGTGCCAGCGCCCCCGGCCGGACTGGCTCCTACAATGAGCAGTTCTTC
D: NA; V: TRBV18; size: once; J: TRBJ1-6; CDR3: CASSPTGLGSPLHF; DNA: TGTGCCAGCTCACCCACAGGGTTAGGCTCACCCCTCCACTTT
D: NA; V: TRBV6-2/TRBV6-3; size: NA; J: TRBJ2-1; CDR3: CASSLFLVSGPYNEQFF; DNA: TGTGCCAGCAGCCTCTTCCTAGTTAGCGGCCCCTACAATGAGCAGTTCTTC
D: TRBD1; V: TRBV13; size: NA; J: TRBJ1-2; CDR3: CASSPGQGINYGYTF; DNA: TGTGCCAGCAGCCCGGGACAGGGGATAAACTATGGCTACACCTTC
D: TRBD2; V: TRBV12-5; size: NA; J: TRBJ2-1; CDR3: CASGPAVSGAYNEQFF; DNA: TGTGCTAGTGGACCCGCCGTCAGCGGGGCCTACAATGAGCAGTTCTTC
D: NA; V: TRBV10-3; size: NA; J: TRBJ1-2; CDR3: CAISTTGGNYGYTF; DNA: TGTGCCATCAGTACCACCGGGGGGAACTATGGCTACACCTTC
D: TRBD2; V: TRBV11-2; size: NA; J: TRBJ2-1; CDR3: CASSRDGLAIGEQFF; DNA: TGTGCCAGCAGCCGAGACGGACTAGCGATAGGTGAGCAGTTCTTC
D: NA; V: TRBV30; size: NA; J: TRBJ1-2; CDR3: CAWSVGGGYTF; DNA: TGTGCCTGGAGTGTCGGGGGTGGCTACACCTTC
D: NA; V: TRBV5-1; size: NA; J: TRBJ1-1; CDR3: CASSLDGGRYTEAFF; DNA: TGCGCCAGCAGCTTGGATGGGGGCAGGTACACTGAAGCTTTCTTT
D: TRBD1; V: TRBV28; size: few; J: TRBJ1-2; CDR3: CASSPKPGQDNYGYTF; DNA: TGTGCCAGCAGTCCGAAGCCGGGACAGGATAACTATGGCTACACCTTC
D: TRBD1; V: TRBV19; size: NA; J: TRBJ1-4; CDR3: CASKRQGGPGDEKLFF; DNA: TGTGCCAGTAAAAGACAGGGTGGCCCTGGAGATGAAAAACTGTTTTTT
D: NA; V: TRBV24-1; size: NA; J: TRBJ2-2; CDR3: CATSRSDYQNTGELFF; DNA: TGTGCCACCAGTAGGAGCGACTACCAGAACACCGGGGAGCTGTTTTTT
D: NA; V: TRBV7-3; size: NA; J: TRBJ2-3; CDR3: CASSLSGVYTDTQYF; DNA: TGTGCCAGCAGCTTATCGGGGGTCTACACAGATACGCAGTATTTT
D: TRBD1; V: TRBV27; size: NA; J: TRBJ1-5; CDR3: CASSLWGQGSPQPQHF; DNA: TGTGCCAGCAGTTTATGGGGACAGGGGAGCCCTCAGCCCCAGCATTTT
D: TRBD1; V: TRBV19; size: NA; J: TRBJ1-2; CDR3: CASSLRGTYGYTF; DNA: TGTGCCAGTTCCCTCAGGGGGACCTATGGCTACACCTTC
D: NA; V: TRBV4-2; size: NA; J: TRBJ1-6; CDR3: CASSQGGSPLHF; DNA: TGTGCCAGCAGCCAGGGGGGGTCACCCCTCCACTTT
D: TRBD2; V: TRBV19; size: NA; J: TRBJ2-2; CDR3: CASGRLAGTGELFF; DNA: TGTGCCAGTGGTAGACTAGCGGGCACCGGGGAGCTGTTTTTT
D: NA; V: TRBV13; size: NA; J: TRBJ2-1; CDR3: CASSPHGFGTDSYNEQFF; DNA: TGTGCCAGCAGCCCCCACGGGTTTGGGACTGACTCCTACAATGAGCAGTTCTTC
D: TRBD1; V: TRBV4-2; size: NA; J: TRBJ1-4; CDR3: CASSPQGAGEKLFF; DNA: TGTGCCAGCAGTCCACAGGGGGCGGGTGAAAAACTGTTTTTT
D: TRBD1; V: TRBV6-5; size: NA; J: TRBJ1-2; CDR3: CASHQGGYGYTF; DNA: TGTGCCAGCCATCAGGGGGGCTATGGCTACACCTTC
D: NA; V: TRBV2; size: NA; J: TRBJ1-1; CDR3: CASEGEGDTEAFF; DNA: TGTGCCAGCGAAGGGGAGGGAGACACTGAAGCTTTCTTT
D: NA; V: TRBV19; size: NA; J: TRBJ1-3; CDR3: CATSPERTSGNTIYF; DNA: TGTGCCACCTCCCCCGAACGAACTTCTGGAAACACCATATATTTT
D: TRBD1; V: TRBV9; size: NA; J: TRBJ1-1; CDR3: CASSVTGGTMNTEAFF; DNA: TGTGCCAGCAGCGTTACAGGGGGCACTATGAACACTGAAGCTTTCTTT
D: NA; V: TRBV28; size: few; J: TRBJ1-5; CDR3: CASRGRGDQPQHF; DNA: TGTGCCAGCAGGGGGCGCGGTGATCAGCCCCAGCATTTT
D: NA; V: TRBV5-4; size: NA; J: TRBJ1-1; CDR3: CASSTQGPGTEAFF; DNA: TGTGCCAGCAGCACCCAGGGGCCGGGCACTGAAGCTTTCTTT
D: NA; V: TRBV29-1; size: NA; J: TRBJ2-1; CDR3: CSVEIYGGDEQFF; DNA: TGCAGCGTTGAAATTTATGGGGGCGATGAGCAGTTCTTC